The rows below give T cell receptor beta chains drawn from one sample of a study of blood T cell repertoires in COVID-19. Clones were sequenced by immunoSEQ multiplex PCR, and TCRdb holds only the in-frame ones, with some missing. The sample records approximately 350,000 clones, around 90% being singletons. Sequencing was done on a sample of peripheral blood. Every receptor here comes from a man between 40 and 49 years old with acute or convalescent COVID-19. CDR3s include the opening cysteine and the closing phenylalanine or tryptophan. Each record gives: D gene, J gene, V gene, clone size, CDR3 DNA, CDR3 protein. The D gene is left open where the match is weak. Expanded clones get a size class; other rows say once, few or many, or leave the size out.

>NA|TRBJ2-1|TRBV7-9|NA
TGTGCCAGCAGCCCACCTTTCAGAGGGGGAAATGAGCAGTTCTTC
CASSPPFRGGNEQFF
>NA|TRBJ2-5|TRBV2|few
TGTGCCAGCAGCGGGGGGCCCCAAGAGACCCAGTACTTC
CASSGGPQETQYF
>NA|TRBJ2-5|TRBV19|NA
TGTGCCAGTAGTACCGTCCATCTGGGCCGGGGTGGGGAGACCCAGTACTTC
CASSTVHLGRGGETQYF
>NA|TRBJ2-3|TRBV15|NA
TGTGCCACCAGCAGAGATCCGCAGGTTAGCACAGATACGCAGTATTTT
CATSRDPQVSTDTQYF
>TRBD1|TRBJ2-7|TRBV10-3|NA
TGTGCCATCAGACCGGGACAGGGGTTCGCCGAGCAGTACTTC
CAIRPGQGFAEQYF
>NA|TRBJ1-5|TRBV4-1|NA
TGCGCCAGCAGCCGGACAGAGGCGAGCAATCAGCCCCAGCATTTT
CASSRTEASNQPQHF
>NA|TRBJ1-6|TRBV12-3/TRBV12-4|NA
TGTGCCAGCAGCCCCCGGACATACTCACCCCTCCACTTT
CASSPRTYSPLHF
>NA|TRBJ1-1|TRBV28|NA
TGTGCCAGCAGTTTAGGGCCGAGGAACACTGAAGCTTTCTTT
CASSLGPRNTEAFF
>NA|TRBJ1-4|TRBV9|NA
TGTGCCAGCAGCCCGTACTCTGCCGGGATCCGGGCTGAAAAACTGTTTTTT
CASSPYSAGIRAEKLFF
>TRBD2|TRBJ2-5|TRBV5-1|NA
TGCGCCAGCAGCTTGGCTTCTAGCGGGTCGTGGGAGACCCAGTACTTC
CASSLASSGSWETQYF
>TRBD2|TRBJ2-2|TRBV7-8|NA
TGTGCCAGCAGCTTAACTCCTAGCGGGGGGACCGGGGAGCTGTTTTTT
CASSLTPSGGTGELFF
>NA|TRBJ1-2|TRBV10-2|NA
TGCGCCAGCAGTGTGGACAGCTACTATGGCTACACCTTC
CASSVDSYYGYTF
>TRBD2|TRBJ2-5|TRBV5-4|NA
TGTGCCAGCAGCTTAGGACTAGCGGGGGGCTTAAAAGAGACCCAGTACTTC
CASSLGLAGGLKETQYF
>NA|TRBJ1-4|TRBV5-5|NA
TGTGCCAGCAGTTTACAGCCGACTAATGAAAAACTGTTTTTT
CASSLQPTNEKLFF
>TRBD1|TRBJ2-2|TRBV7-2|NA
TGTGCCAGCAGCTTAAGAACAGGGGGCACCGGGGAGCTGTTTTTT
CASSLRTGGTGELFF
>NA|TRBJ1-6|TRBV6-4|NA
TGTGCCAGGGGAGCGGGTAGGTGTGAACCCCTCCACTTT
CARGAGRCEPLHF
>NA|TRBJ2-7|TRBV27|NA
TGTGCCAGCAGTTTAGCGGGCGGGCTCTACGAGCAGTACTTC
CASSLAGGLYEQYF
>NA|TRBJ1-4|TRBV6-5|NA
TGTGCCAGCAGTTATGACAGTTATGCAACTAATGAAAAACTGTTTTTT
CASSYDSYATNEKLFF
>NA|TRBJ2-5|TRBV29-1|NA
TGCAGCGTTGAAGAACGCAGGGTCGCACAAGAGACCCAGTACTTC
CSVEERRVAQETQYF
>NA|TRBJ2-7|TRBV29-1|NA
TGCAGCGTTGATATGGGGCTCGGGGGCTACGAGCAGTACTTC
CSVDMGLGGYEQYF
>NA|TRBJ1-5|TRBV6-5|NA
TGTGCCAGCAGACCCGACAGACTCAATCAGCCCCAGCATTTT
CASRPDRLNQPQHF
>TRBD1|TRBJ1-1|TRBV18|NA
TGTGCCAGCTCACCAGGCAGGGGGACCACTGAAGCTTTCTTT
CASSPGRGTTEAFF
>TRBD1|TRBJ1-2|TRBV9|few
TGTGCCAGCAGCACCGGGACAGGCATCGGCCCACCGTATGGCTACACCTTC
CASSTGTGIGPPYGYTF
>TRBD1|TRBJ1-4|TRBV4-3|NA
TGCGCCAGCAGCCAAGGGACAGGGAGGGGGGAAAAACTGTTTTTT
CASSQGTGRGEKLFF
>TRBD2|TRBJ2-1|TRBV4-1|NA
TGCGCCAGCAGCCAATTGGGTAGCGGGAGTCAGCAGTTCTTC
CASSQLGSGSQQFF
>NA|TRBJ1-5|TRBV7-2|NA
TGTGCCAGCAGCCCCGGGACACCGGTCCAGCATTTT
CASSPGTPVQHF
>NA|TRBJ1-6|TRBV4-1|NA
TGCGCCAGCAGCCAAGTCAATATTCAGGGTAGAATGTTTTCACCCCTCCACTTT
CASSQVNIQGRMFSPLHF
>TRBD1|TRBJ1-6|TRBV6-6|NA
TGTGCCAGCTGGGGACAGGATTCACCCCTCCACTTT
CASWGQDSPLHF
>NA|TRBJ2-7|TRBV28|NA
TGTGCCAGCAGTTTAGTAGCCTTCGGGTCGCCCGAGCAGTACTTC
CASSLVAFGSPEQYF
>NA|TRBJ2-7|TRBV6-5|once
TGTGCCAGCAGTTACGGGCAGGGGCCCTACGAGCAGTACTTC
CASSYGQGPYEQYF
>NA|TRBJ2-3|TRBV19|NA
TGTGCCAGTAGTTGGAGGGACCTCGAGCCTACAGATACGCAGTATTTT
CASSWRDLEPTDTQYF
>NA|TRBJ1-2|TRBV18|NA
TGTGCCAGCTCACCACCGAGGACGGAGGGCCACACCTTC
CASSPPRTEGHTF
>NA|TRBJ1-2|TRBV7-2|NA
TGTGCCAGCAGTTCGGGGGACGGATCCTATGGCTACACCTTC
CASSSGDGSYGYTF
>NA|TRBJ1-1|TRBV19|NA
TGTGCCAGTAGCCAAACAAGTAGGGGCACTGAAGCTTTCTTT
CASSQTSRGTEAFF